The 31 T cell receptor beta chains given below trace back to one sample, sequenced in a study of blood T cells in healthy people across ages (dated by TCRdb to the mid-2010s). The protocol used for the library was 5' RACE. The instrument was an Illumina HiSeq 2500. The second PCR ran for about 7 to 11 cycles and used a J-beta primer mix along with a sample-barcoded 5' primer. The public sequencing data were trimmed at Q25 with fastp and processed into clonotypes with MiXCR by TCRdb, which kept only in-frame beta chains. Merged by CDR3 protein, the rows form single entries marked with the most common genes and DNA. The sample records hundreds of thousands of distinct CDR3 sequences, about 43% of which are singletons. 30% of the sample goes to the ten largest clones. Specimen: blood. These receptors were obtained from an elderly man in good health.

V is TRBV12-5 and J is TRBJ1-1; D uncertain. Germline CDR1 is LGHNT and CDR2 is FRNRAP. Trimming took 0 bases from V and 1 from J, leaving 6 bases between them. CDR3 length: 14 residues. CDR3 nucleotides: TGTGCTAGTGGTTTGGTAATTCGGAACACTGAAGCTTTCTTT. Translating it yields CASGLVIRNTEAFF. The full variable domain, completed using reference TRBV12-5 and TRBJ1-1, is DARVTQTPRHKVTEMGQEVTMRCQPILGHNTVFWYRQTMMQGLELLAYFRNRAPLDDSGMPKDRFSAEMPDATLATLKIQPSEPRDSAVYFCASGLVIRNTEAFFGQGTRLTVV.

This clonotype was seen a few times. The rearrangement links TRBV9 to TRBJ1-6; TRBD1 is a possible D gene (6 bases). This CDR3 comprises 18 residues. Germline V gene data show CDR1 as SGDLS and CDR2 as YYNGEE. The V and J ends lost 0 bases and 9 bases respectively, with 22 bases between them. The CDR3 here is CASSVESQVRGAGSPLHF. CDR3 DNA: TGTGCCAGCAGCGTAGAATCCCAAGTAAGGGGGGCCGGTTCACCCCTCCACTTT.

The CDR3 region has the DNA TGTGCCAGCAGCGTAGGGCTGGCCACCTACGAGCAGTACTTC. Translation: CASSVGLATYEQYF. V and J are TRBV9 and TRBJ2-7; unclear D gene. Germline V gene lookup returns CDR1 SGDLS and CDR2 YYNGEE. This CDR3 has 14 amino acids. Trimming took 0 bases from V and 2 from J, leaving 9 bases between them.

The chain has TRBV21-1 and TRBJ1-2; the listed D gene, TRBD1, was not tested against the DNA. TRBV21-1 is classified as a pseudogene. CDR3 length: 14 residues. The CDR3 spells CASSNRGNNYGYTF. CDR3 sequence (DNA): TGTGCCAGCAGCAACAGGGGGAATAACTATGGCTACACCTTC.

The chain couples TRBV7-9 to TRBJ1-4, with D maybe TRBD1 (5 bases). The V and J ends lost 5 bases and 6 bases respectively, with 22 bases between them. This CDR3 is built from 17 residues. Germline V gene data show CDR1 as SEHNR and CDR2 as FQNEAQ (reference sequence). CDR3 coding DNA: TGTGCCAGCAGCCTGATAACAACGGGACGCAATTATGAAAAACTGTTTTTT. Translation: CASSLITTGRNYEKLFF.

The V call is TRBV10-1, the J call TRBJ2-1, with D hard to call. This CDR3 contains 13 residues. Trimming left V 0 bases short and J 13 bases short, with 13 bases between. CDR1 is WNHNN and CDR2 is SYGVQD in the germline V gene (reference sequence). CDR3 DNA: TGCGCCAGCAGTGAGTCGTGGGAAGAGACCCAGTTCTTC. Its translation: CASSESWEETQFF.

This clonotype was recorded at least ten times. J is TRBJ2-1 and V is TRBV6-2 or TRBV6-3; 12 nucleotides align to TRBD2. The trim removed 6 bases at V and 3 bases at J, leaving 3 bases unmatched. There are 15 residues in the CDR3. Germline lookup yields CDR1 MNHEY and CDR2 SVGEGT. CDR3: CASSQTSGSYNEQFF. CDR3 in DNA: TGTGCCAGCAGCCAGACTAGCGGGAGCTACAATGAGCAGTTCTTC.

The rearrangement uses TRBV2 and TRBJ2-2; D remains unclear. This CDR3 region has 15 residues. The ends were cut back, 4 bases at V and 1 base at J, with 10 bases in the middle. Germline CDR1 is SNHLY and CDR2 is FYNNEI. CDR3 residues: CASSGLPLNTGELFF. The DNA of the CDR3 is TGTGCCAGCAGTGGGCTCCCTCTGAACACCGGGGAGCTGTTTTTT.

This clonotype was observed a handful of times. The rearrangement uses TRBV7-8 and TRBJ2-1; D possibly corresponds to TRBD2 (6 bases). V lost 7 bases, J lost 7 bases, and 20 bases lay in between. CDR1 and CDR2 (germline): SGHVS, FQNEAQ. The CDR3 sequence is 15 residues long. The CDR3 protein is CASTLMELAGNEQFF. Written as DNA, the CDR3 is TGTGCCAGCACGCTTATGGAACTAGCCGGGAATGAGCAGTTCTTC.

This clonotype was recorded many times. The rearrangement links TRBV7-2 to TRBJ2-7, with D tentatively TRBD2 (6 bases). This CDR3 has 16 amino acids. Trimming removed 4 bases at V and 2 bases at J, with 18 bases between. Germline CDR1 is SGHTA and CDR2 is FQGNSA. The CDR3, as DNA: TGTGCCAGCAGCTCAGGGACTCGTACTAGGGCCTACGAGCAGTACTTC. It specifies CASSSGTRTRAYEQYF.

This clonotype was found a few times. The chain has TRBV5-1 and TRBJ2-5; D may be TRBD2 (5 bases). The CDR3 totals 13 residues. The V and J ends lost 7 bases and 2 bases respectively, with 12 bases between them. Germline-derived CDR1 and CDR2 are SGHRS and YFSETQ. This CDR3 reads CASYKGLQETQYF. The DNA of the CDR3 is TGCGCCAGCTACAAAGGACTGCAAGAGACCCAGTACTTC.

This clonotype was observed at least ten times. This chain connects TRBV29-1 to TRBJ1-1; D not resolved. Trimming cost V 4 bases and J 5 bases, with 5 bases left between them. CDR3 length equals 10 residues. Germline assignment: CDR1 SQVTM and CDR2 ANQGSEA. The CDR3 region has the DNA TGCAGCGTTGTGCGGACTGAAGCTTTCTTT. Its translation is CSVVRTEAFF.

The chain couples TRBV28 to TRBJ2-7; 7 nucleotides line up with TRBD1. This CDR3 has 15 residues. J lost 4 bases, V lost 4 bases, and 10 bases had no gene match. Looked up from germline, CDR1 is MDHEN and CDR2 is SYDVKM. The CDR3: CASSSPRQGGYEQYF. CDR3 nucleotide sequence: TGTGCCAGCAGTTCCCCCCGACAGGGTGGGTACGAGCAGTACTTC. The whole variable domain, remainder taken from reference TRBV28 and TRBJ2-7, is DVKVTQSSRYLVKRTGEKVFLECVQDMDHENMFWYRQDPGLGLRLIYFSYDVKMKEKGDIPEGYSVSREKKERFSLILESASTNQTSMYLCASSSPRQGGYEQYFGPGTRLTVT.

The rearrangement uses TRBV21-1 and TRBJ2-1; the tabulated D call, TRBD2, remains unverified against the DNA. TRBV21-1 is a documented pseudogene. The CDR3 is 18 residues long. The CDR3 loop is CASSKTPRTSGGENEQFF. CDR3 coding DNA: TGTGCCAGCAGCAAAACGCCTAGGACTAGCGGAGGGGAGAATGAGCAGTTCTTC.

This clonotype was found a few times. The V and J genes are TRBV12-3 or TRBV12-4 and TRBJ2-2; 8 nucleotides agree with TRBD2. Losses at the gene ends were 6 bases for V and 9 bases for J; bases not matched to a gene: 9. This CDR3 region has 14 residues. DNA of the CDR3: TGTGCCAGCAGGCGGGCCGGGGGGGTCAGGGAGCTGTTTTTT. Protein sequence: CASRRAGGVRELFF.

The chain combines TRBV6-2 or TRBV6-3 with TRBJ2-1; D may correspond to TRBD1 or TRBD2 (6 bases each). This CDR3 comprises 12 residues. Germline V gene lookup returns CDR1 MNHEY and CDR2 SVGEGT. The germline V and J ends were trimmed by 5 bases and 9 bases, with 11 bases remaining between them. This CDR3 is CASSPTGAEQFF. CDR3 DNA sequence: TGTGCCAGCAGTCCAACGGGGGCTGAGCAGTTCTTC.

The table lists this clonotype with a few counts. This chain uses TRBV29-1 with TRBJ2-5, with D maybe TRBD2 (8 bases). Trimming stripped 5 bases from V and 5 bases from J, with 21 bases between. The CDR3 runs 15 residues. Germline lookup yields CDR1 SQVTM and CDR2 ANQGSEA. CDR3 DNA sequence: TGCAGCGTTCCGGGACTAGGGGGCCGGGGGGAGACCCAGTACTTC. Translation: CSVPGLGGRGETQYF.

This clonotype was seen only a few times. This chain joins TRBV20-1 and TRBJ2-7; 12 positions agree with TRBD2. The V gene's germline CDR1 is DFQATT and CDR2 SNEGSKA (reference sequence). This CDR3 has 15 residues. Trimming took 0 bases from V and 7 from J; bases not matched to a gene: 7. In nucleotides, the CDR3 is TGCAGTGCTAGAGATTCACTAGCGGGGGGCGATGAGCAGTACTTC. Translated: CSARDSLAGGDEQYF.

V and J are TRBV14 and TRBJ2-3; D not certain. Germline loops: CDR1 SGHDN, CDR2 FVKESK. V was cut by 1 base and J by 8 bases, with 10 bases left in between. The CDR3 sequence is 13 residues long. Here the CDR3 reads CASSQVAVITQYF. The CDR3 nucleotides read TGTGCCAGCAGCCAAGTGGCAGTAATTACGCAGTATTTT.

The count of this clonotype is one. The junction does not match germline at one end; this may be a read error. The chain combines TRBV7-2 with TRBJ2-7; perhaps TRBD2 as D (6 bases). Germline V gene sequence: CDR1 SGHTA, CDR2 FQGNSA. This CDR3 has 15 amino acids. The CDR3 sequence is CASSLARGPSCEQYF. The CDR3 nucleotides are TGTGCCAGCAGCTTAGCGCGGGGACCATCCTGCGAGCAGTACTTC.

This clonotype was detected only a few times. The rearrangement links TRBV2 to TRBJ2-3; D uncertain. The CDR3 consists of 11 residues. V was shortened by 9 bases and J by 5 bases, with 9 bases between the two germline ends. CDR1 SNHLY and CDR2 FYNNEI come from the germline V gene. DNA of the CDR3: TGTGCCAGAAACCTCGGAGATACGCAGTATTTT. This sequence encodes CARNLGDTQYF.

This clonotype was detected only a few times. V gene TRBV3-1 combines with J gene TRBJ2-3, with TRBD1 matching 11 bases. Germline-derived CDR1 and CDR2 are LGHDT and YNNKEL (reference sequence). The CDR3 consists of 16 residues. V trimming: 4 bases; J trimming: 4 bases; junction bases outside the gene matches: 7. This CDR3 is CASSRDTGQGADTQYF. CDR3 sequence (DNA): TGTGCCAGCAGCCGAGATACGGGACAGGGGGCAGATACGCAGTATTTT.

With respect to this clonotype: An end of the junction does not agree with germline; a read error may underlie this. The chain has TRBV14 and TRBJ1-2; D might be TRBD1 (5 bases). The CDR3 contains 15 residues. Germline CDR1 reads SGHDN; CDR2 reads FVKESK. In DNA form, the CDR3 reads TGTGCCAGCAGCCAGCTTGACAGACATAACTATGGCTACACTTTC. Amino acids: CASSQLDRHNYGYTF.

V gene TRBV12-3 or TRBV12-4 combines with J gene TRBJ1-6; no definite D call. The V and J ends lost 3 bases and 0 bases respectively, with 9 bases between them. The length of the CDR3 is 16 residues. The CDR3 nucleotides read TGTGCCAGCAGTTTCGAGGCTAGCTCCTATAATTCACCCCTCCACTTT. This gives the protein CASSFEASSYNSPLHF.

The V and J genes are TRBV20-1 and TRBJ2-1; TRBD2 matches 10 bases. Germline V gives CDR1 DFQATT, CDR2 SNEGSKA (reference sequence). Losses at the gene ends were 3 bases for V and 6 bases for J; bases not matched to a gene: 11. CDR3 length: 16 residues. The CDR3, as DNA: TGCAGTGCTAGGAGAATAGCGGGGGGTGGAAGCAATGAGCAGTTCTTC. It specifies CSARRIAGGGSNEQFF.

This sequence joins TRBV12-3 or TRBV12-4 and TRBJ1-2; 8 positions agree with TRBD1. This CDR3 has 13 amino acids. J was trimmed by 7 bases and V by 9 bases; bases with no gene match: 10. The CDR3: CASSDRDLSGYTF. CDR3 DNA: TGTGCCAGTTCGGACAGGGACCTCTCTGGCTACACCTTC.

This clonotype appeared a few times. J is TRBJ2-1 and V is TRBV6-5; D is possibly TRBD2 (6 bases). This CDR3 comprises 16 residues. CDR1 is MNHEY, CDR2 SVGAGI, per germline. V was shortened by 6 bases and J by 4 bases, with 19 bases between the two germline ends. The CDR3 sequence: CASRAAGGSAYNEQFF. The CDR3 nucleotides read TGTGCCAGCAGGGCCGCCGGAGGGTCAGCTTACAATGAGCAGTTCTTC.

The V gene is TRBV25-1, the J gene TRBJ2-3; D is tentatively TRBD1 or TRBD2 (5 bases each). The CDR3 consists of 14 residues. Per the germline V gene, CDR1 is MGHDK and CDR2 is SYGVNS. The germline V and J ends were trimmed by 4 bases and 2 bases, with 10 bases remaining between them. The DNA of the CDR3 is TGTGCCAGCAGTGGGCAGGGACCCACAGATACGCAGTATTTT. Translation: CASSGQGPTDTQYF.

This chain uses TRBV4-2 with TRBJ2-3; TRBD2 is a possible D gene (5 bases). The germline V gene has CDR1 LGHNA and CDR2 YNFKEQ. The CDR3 is made up of 17 amino acids. V was trimmed by 3 bases and J by 3 bases, leaving 19 bases between them. The CDR3 sequence is CASSHEVASRKTDTQYF. In nucleotides, the CDR3 is TGTGCCAGCAGCCACGAGGTGGCTAGCAGAAAAACAGATACGCAGTATTTT.

This clonotype came up a few times. The rearrangement joins TRBV7-3 to TRBJ2-5; D is unclear. CDR1 is SGHTA, CDR2 FQGTGA, per germline. V was trimmed by 2 bases and J by 2 bases, leaving 9 bases between them. This CDR3 has 14 amino acids. The chain's CDR3 is CASSLSAEQETQYF. Written as DNA, the CDR3 is TGTGCCAGCAGCTTATCCGCTGAACAAGAGACCCAGTACTTC.

The table lists this clonotype with a few counts. The V gene is TRBV20-1, the J gene TRBJ2-7, with no clear D. Germline CDR1 DFQATT, CDR2 SNEGSKA (reference sequence). Deletions cut 3 bases from V and 3 bases from J, with 9 bases between. This CDR3 is built from 12 residues. The CDR3 DNA reads as TGCAGTGCTAGGCAGCAAAGCTACGAGCAGTACTTC. Amino acid sequence: CSARQQSYEQYF.